This TCR beta chain was sequenced for a study of cytomegalovirus exposure and HLA in healthy donors. Study results and limitations: TCR beta chains numbering more than 150 were designated cytomegalovirus-associated. TCR beta sequences reportedly predicted the HLA-A and HLA-B alleles of most subjects accurately. An Asian-associated ancestry cluster reportedly showed fewer N-insertions than the approximately 620-donor mean in a later analysis.

Germline V gives CDR1 LNHDA, CDR2 SQIVND (reference sequence). Trimming stripped 7 bases from V and 4 bases from J, with 19 bases between. This CDR3 has 16 amino acids. Healthy people donating bone marrow made up the donors. A multiplex PCR was run with 60 Vbeta primers and 13 Jbeta primers. Profiling relied on immunoSEQ multiplex PCR, and the TCRdb table lists in-frame clones only, not all of them. Of 160,000 or so clones listed, roughly 80% are singletons. As concerns this clone: Its antigen remains unidentified.

Sequenced sample: PBMCs. The rearrangement joins TRBV19 to TRBJ2-2; TRBD2 is a possible D gene (6 bases). This TCR was sampled from a woman aged 30 to 39 in good health and CMV-seropositive. The CDR3, as DNA: TGTGCCAGTAACCCCCTCGGGAGTCCCGGCACCGGGGAGCTGTTTTTT. Its translation is CASNPLGSPGTGELFF.